This TCR beta chain was observed in a study of T-cell memory formation after mild COVID-19. For the study at large: Largely donor-specific TCR clusters were found. Study-wide results and caveats: SARS-CoV-2 specificity was not confirmed for second-wave clones peaking on day 37. The study found balanced CD4/CD8 in clones contracting day 15 to 85 and a CD4+ lean in later expanders.

Regarding this clonotype: Its specificity is not known.

The V and J ends lost 4 bases and 8 bases respectively, with 14 bases between them. Germline CDR1 reads LGHNA; CDR2 reads YSLEER. This CDR3 has 13 amino acids. Barcoded TCR alpha and TCR beta cDNA libraries with UMIs came from 5'RACE using constant-segment primers. TCRdb re-called the 5' RACE reads with MiXCR, one entry per CDR3 protein. The data contain roughly 89,000 distinct CDR3 sequences, about 13% of them singletons. V usage is TRBV4-3 and J usage is TRBJ1-1, with a weak D call TRBD1 (6 bases). Sequenced sample: PBMCs or a T cell subset sorted from them (not recorded which). This clonotype was sampled from an adult woman who had mild COVID-19 (a few samples of this study predate the infection). Cell type and time point are not known. The CDR3 loop is CASSPGQFWEAFF. CDR3 DNA sequence: TGCGCCAGCAGCCCCGGACAGTTCTGGGAAGCTTTCTTT.